Shown below are 3 T cell receptor beta chains from a single sample sequenced in a study of blood T cell repertoires in COVID-19. Clones were read by immunoSEQ multiplex PCR, and TCRdb kept only the in-frame ones, dropping some. The profile shows some 200,000 clones, roughly 88% of them singletons. The sequencing input was peripheral blood. The receptors originated from a woman between 35 and 50 years old who had recovered from COVID-19.

The genes are TRBV28 and TRBJ1-3, with D perhaps matching TRBD1 (6 bases). Trimming cost V 4 bases and J 3 bases, with 10 bases left between them. Germline lookup yields CDR1 MDHEN and CDR2 SYDVKM. The CDR3 consists of 14 residues. The CDR3, as DNA: TGTGCCAGCAGTTCTCAGGGGTTTGGAAACACCATATATTTT. Its translation is CASSSQGFGNTIYF.

As concerns this clone: The same CDR3 is also encoded by other DNA sequences in this sample. The rearrangement joins TRBV7-2 to TRBJ2-1, with TRBD2 identical over 8 bases. Germline CDR1 reads SGHTA; CDR2 reads FQGNSA. The junction had 0 bases not matched to a gene; V was cut back by 0 bases and J by 2 bases. This CDR3 spans 15 amino acids. Here the CDR3 DNA reads TGTGCCAGCAGCTTAGCCGGGGGGGCCTACAATGAGCAGTTCTTC. Translation: CASSLAGGAYNEQFF.

V is TRBV5-1 and J is TRBJ1-3, with 8 nucleotides matching TRBD1. CDR3 length equals 16 residues. CDR1 SGHRS and CDR2 YFSETQ come from the germline V gene. The V segment lost 0 bases and the J segment 3 bases; nucleotides outside the gene matches: 5. Written as DNA, the CDR3 is TGCGCCAGCAGCTTGGCCGGGACAGGTTATGGAAACACCATATATTTT. Protein sequence: CASSLAGTGYGNTIYF.